The T cell receptor (beta chain) described here comes from a study of beta chain features in type 1 diabetes. Study observations and caveats: Researchers report that Type 1 diabetes patients had moderately but significantly shorter TCRB CDR3s across all four CD4+ subsets. Among type 1 diabetes patients, VDJ junctions had fewer insertions and more deletions. For patients, the naive, central memory and Treg TCRB repertoires appeared more alike than for healthy donors.

CD45RO/CCR7/CD25/CD127/CD95/CD27 sorting isolated CD4+ naive, central memory, regulatory and stem cell-like memory cells. Details on this clone: Antigen unknown.

The study reverse transcribed the entire isolated RNA, so it sequenced expressed TCRB transcripts. Approximately 3.4 million reads, on average, came from each naive, central memory and regulatory T cell sample. Clones were read by immunoSEQ multiplex PCR, and TCRdb kept only the in-frame ones, dropping some. The data hold some 280,000 clones, with roughly an eighth observed a single time. Sequencing used naive CD4+ T cells from blood. The sequence was collected from a man aged 25-40 years with type 1 diabetes.

In DNA, the CDR3 is TGTGCCAGCAGTCCTTTCGGGACAGGGATACACGGCTACACCTTC. This sequence encodes CASSPFGTGIHGYTF. The chain has TRBV6-1 and TRBJ1-2; 9 nucleotides line up with TRBD1. CDR1 is MNHNS and CDR2 is SASEGT in the germline V gene. V lost 5 bases to trimming and J lost 8 bases; unmatched junction nucleotides: 12. The CDR3 length is 15 residues.